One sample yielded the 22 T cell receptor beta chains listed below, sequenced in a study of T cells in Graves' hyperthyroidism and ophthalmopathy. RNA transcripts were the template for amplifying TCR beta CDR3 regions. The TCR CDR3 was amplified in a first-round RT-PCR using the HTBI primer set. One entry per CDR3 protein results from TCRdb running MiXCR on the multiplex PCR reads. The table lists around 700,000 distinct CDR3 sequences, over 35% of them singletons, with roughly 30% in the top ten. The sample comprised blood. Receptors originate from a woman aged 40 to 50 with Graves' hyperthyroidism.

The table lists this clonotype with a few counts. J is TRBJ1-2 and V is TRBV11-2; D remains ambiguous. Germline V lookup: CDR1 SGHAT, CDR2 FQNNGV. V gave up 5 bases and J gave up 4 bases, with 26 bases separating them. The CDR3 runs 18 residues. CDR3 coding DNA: TGTGCCAGCAGCCTCCAGATCATGTTCGGGGTCGGAACCTATGGCTACACCTTC. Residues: CASSLQIMFGVGTYGYTF.

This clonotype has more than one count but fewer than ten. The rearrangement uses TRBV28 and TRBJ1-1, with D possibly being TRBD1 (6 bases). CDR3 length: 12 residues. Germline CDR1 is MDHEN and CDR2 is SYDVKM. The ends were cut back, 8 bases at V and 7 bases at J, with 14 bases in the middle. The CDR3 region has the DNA TGTGCCAGCCGCACCCCGACAGGTGAAGCTTTCTTT. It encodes CASRTPTGEAFF.

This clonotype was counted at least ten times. The CDR3: CASSSRDSAAFF. The DNA of the CDR3 is TGTGCCAGTAGTTCCCGGGACAGTGCAGCTTTCTTT. The chain has TRBV19 and TRBJ1-1, with 7 bases identical to TRBD1. CDR3 length: 12 residues. The V segment lost 5 bases and the J segment 10 bases; nucleotides outside the gene matches: 7. Germline CDR1 and CDR2: LNHDA and SQIVND (reference sequence).

For the CDR3, the DNA is TGCGCCAGCTTCGGACAGGGCACCACCGGGGAGCTGTTTTTT. Its protein product is CASFGQGTTGELFF. The gene calls are TRBV5-1 and TRBJ2-2; 8 nucleotides align to TRBD1. The germline CDR1 and CDR2 sequences are SGHRS and YFSETQ. The trim removed 7 bases at V and 4 bases at J, leaving 6 bases unmatched. The CDR3 spans 14 residues. The variable domain in full, with the rest retrieved from reference TRBV5-1 and TRBJ2-2, is KAGVTQTPRYLIKTRGQQVTLSCSPISGHRSVSWYQQTPGQGLQFLFEYFSETQRNKGNFPGRFSGRQFSNSRSEMNVSTLELGDSALYLCASFGQGTTGELFFGEGSRLTVL.

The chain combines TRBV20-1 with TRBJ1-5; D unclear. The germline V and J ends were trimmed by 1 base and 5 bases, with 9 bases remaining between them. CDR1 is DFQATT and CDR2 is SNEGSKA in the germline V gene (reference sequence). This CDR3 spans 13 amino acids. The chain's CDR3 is CSARAGRHQPQHF. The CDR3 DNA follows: TGCAGTGCTAGAGCAGGAAGACATCAGCCCCAGCATTTT.

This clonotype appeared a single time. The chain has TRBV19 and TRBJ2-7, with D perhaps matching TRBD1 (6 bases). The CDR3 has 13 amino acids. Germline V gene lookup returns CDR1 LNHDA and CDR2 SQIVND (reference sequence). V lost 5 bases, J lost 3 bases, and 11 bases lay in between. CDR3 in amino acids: CASSRTALYEQYF. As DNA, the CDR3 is TGTGCCAGTAGTCGGACAGCCCTCTACGAGCAGTACTTC.

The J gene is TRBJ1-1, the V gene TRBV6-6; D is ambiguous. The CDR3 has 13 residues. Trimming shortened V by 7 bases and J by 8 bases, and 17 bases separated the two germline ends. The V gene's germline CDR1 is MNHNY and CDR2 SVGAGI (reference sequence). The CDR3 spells CASTIAAGREAFF. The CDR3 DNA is TGTGCCAGCACCATAGCCGCGGGTAGAGAAGCTTTCTTT.

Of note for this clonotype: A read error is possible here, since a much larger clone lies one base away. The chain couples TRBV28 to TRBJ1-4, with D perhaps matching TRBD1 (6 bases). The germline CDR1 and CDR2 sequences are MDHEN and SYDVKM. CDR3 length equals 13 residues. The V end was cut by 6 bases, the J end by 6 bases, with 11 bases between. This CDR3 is CASSPAGDEKLFF. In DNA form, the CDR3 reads TGTGCCAGCAGCCCAGCAGGGGATGAAAAACTGTTTTTT.

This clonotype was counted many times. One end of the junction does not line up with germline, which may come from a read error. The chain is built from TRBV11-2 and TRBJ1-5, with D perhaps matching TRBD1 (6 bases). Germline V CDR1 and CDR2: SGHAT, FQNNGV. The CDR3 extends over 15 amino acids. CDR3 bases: TGTGCCAGCAACTTAGTCCAGGGGACCAATCAGCCCCAGCATTTT. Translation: CASNLVQGTNQPQHF.

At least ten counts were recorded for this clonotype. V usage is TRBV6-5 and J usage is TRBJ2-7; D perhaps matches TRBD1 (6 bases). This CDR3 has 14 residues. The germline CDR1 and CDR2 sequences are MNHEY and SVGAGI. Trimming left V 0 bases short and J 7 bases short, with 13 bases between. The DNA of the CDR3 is TGTGCCAGCAGTTACTCAACAGGGCCATATGAGCAGTACTTC. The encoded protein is CASSYSTGPYEQYF.

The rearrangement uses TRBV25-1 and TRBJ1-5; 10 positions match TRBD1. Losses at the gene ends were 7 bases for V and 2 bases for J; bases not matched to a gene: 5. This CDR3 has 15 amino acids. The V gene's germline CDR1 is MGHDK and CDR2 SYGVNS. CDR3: CASTGTGAGNQPQHF. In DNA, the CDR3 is TGTGCCAGCACCGGGACAGGGGCAGGCAATCAGCCCCAGCATTTT.

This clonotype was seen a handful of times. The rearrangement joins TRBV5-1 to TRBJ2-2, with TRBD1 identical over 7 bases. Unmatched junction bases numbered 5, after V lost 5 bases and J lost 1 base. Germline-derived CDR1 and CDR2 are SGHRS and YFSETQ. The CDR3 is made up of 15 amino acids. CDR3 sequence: CASSSGTENTGELFF. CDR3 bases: TGCGCCAGCAGTTCCGGGACAGAGAACACCGGGGAGCTGTTTTTT.

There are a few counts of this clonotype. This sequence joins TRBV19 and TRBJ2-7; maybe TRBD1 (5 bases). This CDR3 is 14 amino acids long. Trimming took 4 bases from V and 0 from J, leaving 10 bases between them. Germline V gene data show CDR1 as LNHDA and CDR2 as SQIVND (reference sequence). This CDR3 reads CASSTTGYSYEQYF. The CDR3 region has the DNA TGTGCCAGTAGTACAACAGGCTACTCCTACGAGCAGTACTTC. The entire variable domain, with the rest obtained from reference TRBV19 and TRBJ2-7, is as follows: DGGITQSPKYLFRKEGQNVTLSCEQNLNHDAMYWYRQDPGQGLRLIYYSQIVNDFQKGDIAEGYSVSREKKESFPLTVTSAQKNPTAFYLCASSTTGYSYEQYFGPGTRLTVT.

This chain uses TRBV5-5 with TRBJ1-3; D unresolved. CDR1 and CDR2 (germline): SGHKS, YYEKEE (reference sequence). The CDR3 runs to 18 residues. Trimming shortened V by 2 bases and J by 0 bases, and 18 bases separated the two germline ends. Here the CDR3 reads CASSFRQIPVSSGNTIYF. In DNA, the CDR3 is TGTGCCAGCAGCTTTCGCCAGATTCCTGTTTCCTCTGGAAACACCATATATTTT.

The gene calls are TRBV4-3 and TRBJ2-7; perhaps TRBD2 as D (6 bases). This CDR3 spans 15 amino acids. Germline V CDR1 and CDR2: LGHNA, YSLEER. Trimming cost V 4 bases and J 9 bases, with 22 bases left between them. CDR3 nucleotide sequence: TGCGCCAGCAGCCGCTACCGGGAGAACTCCTATCGGCAGTACTTC. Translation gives CASSRYRENSYRQYF.

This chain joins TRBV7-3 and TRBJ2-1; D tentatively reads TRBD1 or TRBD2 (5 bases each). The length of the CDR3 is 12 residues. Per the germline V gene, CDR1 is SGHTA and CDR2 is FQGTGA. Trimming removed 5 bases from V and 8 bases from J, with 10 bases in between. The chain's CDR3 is CASSRGDDEQFF. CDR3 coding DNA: TGTGCCAGCAGCCGAGGGGACGATGAGCAGTTCTTC.

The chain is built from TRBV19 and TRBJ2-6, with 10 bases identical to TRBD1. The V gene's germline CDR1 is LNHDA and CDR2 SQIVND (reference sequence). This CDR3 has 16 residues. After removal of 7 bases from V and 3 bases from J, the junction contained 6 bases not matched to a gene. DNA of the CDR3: TGTGCCAGTACCACGACAGGGGGCGGTGGGGCCAACGTCCTGACTTTC. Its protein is CASTTTGGGGANVLTF.

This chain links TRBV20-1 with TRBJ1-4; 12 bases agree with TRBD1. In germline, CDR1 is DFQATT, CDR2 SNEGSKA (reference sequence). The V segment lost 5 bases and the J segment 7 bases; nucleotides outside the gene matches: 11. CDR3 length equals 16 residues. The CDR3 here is CSAAGTGGLAGEKLFF. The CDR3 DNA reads TGCAGTGCTGCCGGGACAGGGGGCTTAGCAGGTGAAAAACTGTTTTTT.

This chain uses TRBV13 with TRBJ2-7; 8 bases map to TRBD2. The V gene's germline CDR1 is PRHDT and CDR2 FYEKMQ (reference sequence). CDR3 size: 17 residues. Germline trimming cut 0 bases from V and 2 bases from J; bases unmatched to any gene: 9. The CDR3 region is CASSLGLRGREAYEQYF. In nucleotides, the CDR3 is TGTGCCAGCAGCTTAGGCCTAAGAGGGCGGGAGGCCTACGAGCAGTACTTC.

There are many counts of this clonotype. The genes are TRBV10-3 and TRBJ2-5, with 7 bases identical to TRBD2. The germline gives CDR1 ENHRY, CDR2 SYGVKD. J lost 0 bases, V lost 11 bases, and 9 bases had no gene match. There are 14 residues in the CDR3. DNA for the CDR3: TGTGCCGTCGGGGGGACCTCGTACCAAGAGACCCAGTACTTC. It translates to CAVGGTSYQETQYF.

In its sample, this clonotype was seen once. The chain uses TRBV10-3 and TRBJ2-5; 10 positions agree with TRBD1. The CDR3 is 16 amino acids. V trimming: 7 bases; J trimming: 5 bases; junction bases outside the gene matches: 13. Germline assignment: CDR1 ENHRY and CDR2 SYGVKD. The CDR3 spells CAITGGDRGRQETQYF. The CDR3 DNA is TGTGCCATCACGGGGGGGGACAGGGGTCGTCAGGAGACCCAGTACTTC.

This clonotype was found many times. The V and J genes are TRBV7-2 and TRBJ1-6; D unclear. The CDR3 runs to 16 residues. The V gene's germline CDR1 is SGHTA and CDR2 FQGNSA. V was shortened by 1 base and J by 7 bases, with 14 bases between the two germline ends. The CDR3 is CASSLGPRRPNSPLHF. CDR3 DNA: TGTGCCAGCAGCTTAGGGCCTAGGAGACCAAATTCACCCCTCCACTTT.